This TCR beta chain was identified during a study of blood T cell repertoires in COVID-19. Study-wide context: From T cells, B-cell-depleted T cells, or PBMCs came the material, which was cDNA or gDNA.

Trimming removed 1 base from V and 3 bases from J, with 9 bases in between. The CDR3 length is 14 residues. CDR1 is SNHLY, CDR2 FYNNEI, per germline. Under the authors' procedure: Estimates of nucleated cell counts were drawn from the amplification of reference gene primers. Libraries were prepared by immunoSEQ multiplex PCR; TCRdb keeps only in-frame clonotypes and omits some of them. V and J calls and clone size come straight from that table; D and trimming were deduced from the DNA. The profile covers some 200,000 clones, with approximately 86% appearing a single time and around 3.5% taken by the ten largest. This clone was detected once.

The TCR comes from a man aged 65 to 79 with acute or convalescent COVID-19. Sequenced material: peripheral blood. The chain employs TRBV2 and TRBJ2-5; D is ambiguous. The CDR3 protein is CASSEEETEETQYF. CDR3 DNA sequence: TGTGCCAGCAGTGAAGAGGAGACTGAAGAGACCCAGTACTTC.